The sequence of this TCR beta chain was determined in a study of radiation and T cells in renal cell carcinoma. Study in general: Nephrectomy followed 15 Gy stereotactic body radiation by 4 weeks.

Time point reported: baseline pretreatment blood. Treatment denoted: 15 Gy SBRT to primary tumor, nephrectomy 4 weeks later. Radiation-treated patients gave blood at baseline, week 2 and week 4. The patient's renal cell carcinoma had clear cell pathology. V lost 0 bases and J lost 3, with 3 bases in between. From germline, CDR1 is SGHRS and CDR2 YFSETQ. This CDR3 region has 13 residues. Regarding the study as a whole: From baseline, blood top tumor clonotypes peaked at 2 weeks post-radiation.

About this clone: Its antigen is still unknown.

TCRdb's copy holds only in-frame clones and misses some; the assay was immunoSEQ multiplex PCR. Among some 150,000 clones listed, around four fifths were seen once. The sample in question was blood, obtained from a patient whose treatment included radiotherapy and nephrectomy. The V gene is TRBV5-1, the J gene TRBJ2-2; no clear D. The TCR sequence derives from a woman in her 50s with renal cell carcinoma. Written as DNA, the CDR3 is TGCGCCAGCAGCTTGGACGACACCGGGGAGCTGTTTTTT. Encoded protein: CASSLDDTGELFF.